This T cell receptor beta chain comes out of a study of identical twins (dated by TCRdb to the mid-2010s). For the study in its entirety: The study deep-sequenced TCR alpha and beta repertoires from monozygotic twins, unrelated adults of various ages and cord blood to test whether fetal clonotypes persist. Replicate twin experiments were performed at different times using different library preparation protocols to rule out contamination. Results and caveats for the whole study, not just this receptor: Excess twin sharing in beta out-of-frame sequences was weaker because fewer shared sequences lowered the signal-to-noise ratio. In monozygotic twins, out-of-frame TCR alpha sharing was systematically underestimated by recombination models, although the models agreed with sharing between unrelated individuals. Invariant T cells such as MAIT and iNKT could partly confound zero-insertion analyses, although diverse VJ usage argued against such confounding for most clonotypes. Compared with coincidental sharing between unrelated individuals, an excess of low generation-probability sequences was observed among out-of-frame TCR alpha sequences shared between twins. Fewer insertions were carried by abundant cord blood beta clonotypes, a similar but weaker trend appeared in young adult naive repertoires, and no such trend appeared in memory repertoires. Conclusions relied on cross-sectional statistical analysis, since the same donors could not be followed over many years.

Every donor in the study was a healthy Caucasian. The twin cohort consisted of three pairs of female monozygotic twins, all aged roughly 18 to 30 years. Peripheral blood mononuclear cells were the source from which RNA for the TCR libraries was isolated. Concerning this clonotype itself: Its recognized antigen is unknown. Base qualities are not recorded, but no much larger clone differs from it by a single base.

V is clipped by 0 bases and J by 1 base, and the sequence between their germline boundaries is 10 bases long. The CDR3 starts with the cysteine, ends with the phenylalanine, and has 16 residues. Here the CDR3 DNA is all that survives: 48 bases in frame from base 1. Sequences SGHAT (CDR1) and FQNNGV (CDR2) are obtained from the germline V gene. Library generation was performed with 5' RACE. Sequenced using an Illumina HiSeq 2000. Template switching added a universal primer binding site, and the final cDNA carried a unique molecular identifier that allowed TCR cDNA molecules to be counted accurately. Specific primers in the conserved constant-segment region were used to synthesize first-strand cDNA for TCR alpha and beta chains. Each cDNA library was double barcoded, with a SMART-Mk sample barcode plus Illumina barcodes, to control for contamination. TruSeq adapter sequences along with Illumina sample barcodes were introduced in two successive PCR steps. The TCR alpha and beta cDNA libraries were sequenced on the Illumina HiSeq platform using custom primers. Under the source paper's analysis protocol: Raw reads were processed with MiGEC to extract unique molecular identifiers, and MiXCR was used to determine CDR3 positions. Recombination models were inferred per individual with the repgenHMM and IGoR tools using an EM algorithm. Shared clonotype analysis was performed with the tcR package in R, normalizing sharing by the product of cloneset sizes. Out-of-frame nonproductive sequences were analyzed to study raw recombination free of thymic and clonal selection effects. In-frame beta chains were kept once TCRdb had trimmed the public reads at Q25 with fastp and called clones with MiXCR. CDR3 protein duplicates are merged, each entry listing the most common genes and DNA. What appears here as the V and J calls and clone size reflects TCRdb's work, not the paper's. This sample has some 560,000 distinct CDR3 sequences in its table, and roughly 9.5% of those were observed once. The ten biggest clones cover roughly 3.2% of the sample.

These data are also associated with another study on yellow fever vaccine responses in identical twins. As that second paper reports: According to the authors, the vaccine-induced T cell response in identical twins seemed to be partly convergent and partly specific to each individual. In the study, vaccine-responding T cell clones were precisely tracked in identical twins.

The chain links TRBV11-2 with TRBJ2-1, and perhaps TRBD2 as D gene, on 5 matching bases. This sequence was found in a woman younger than 30 in good health. The sequencing input was PBMCs. The CDR3 protein: CASSLDSGFSYNEQFF. The DNA sequence follows: TGTGCCAGCAGCTTAGATTCGGGGTTTTCCTACAATGAGCAGTTCTTC.